The next 8 T cell receptor beta chains were all read from a single sample in a study of CD8+CD57+ T cells in acquired aplastic anemia. Profiling of TCR beta VDJ combinations and CDR3 sequences used genomic DNA as template. MiXCR was run by TCRdb on the reads, yielding one entry per CDR3 protein. The data hold fewer than 100,000 distinct CDR3 sequences, with about half observed a single time. Input material: sorted CD4+, CD8+, or CD8+CD57+ T cells (not recorded which) from PBMCs. The receptors stem from a human donor in good health, serving as a control.

Note on this clonotype: A much bigger clone sits one base away, suggesting this may be a read error. The chain recombines TRBV6-1 with TRBJ1-6; D might be TRBD1 (5 bases). Trimming cost V 3 bases and J 8 bases, with 11 bases left between them. CDR3 size: 14 residues. Germline CDR1 is MNHNS and CDR2 is SASEGT. CDR3 DNA sequence: TGTGCCAGCAGTGACGAGCAGGGTTATTCACCCCTCCACTTT. This gives the protein CASSDEQGYSPLHF.

The chain couples TRBV10-3 to TRBJ2-5, with D possibly TRBD2 on 6 matching bases. Trimming stripped 4 bases from V and 1 base from J, with 10 bases between. This CDR3 spans 14 amino acids. Germline V gene data show CDR1 as ENHRY and CDR2 as SYGVKD. DNA for the CDR3: TGTGCCATCAGTGGGGGGGACTTCCAAGAGACCCAGTACTTC. It specifies CAISGGDFQETQYF.

The chain couples TRBV6-5 to TRBJ1-1; TRBD1 might be the D (5 bases). V lost 5 bases and J 0 bases, leaving 16 bases between the germline ends. The CDR3 sequence is 16 residues long. Per the germline V gene, CDR1 is MNHEY and CDR2 is SVGAGI. The CDR3 region is CASSHGTLAVNTEAFF. The CDR3 DNA sequence: TGTGCCAGCAGTCACGGGACTCTAGCTGTGAACACTGAAGCTTTCTTT.

This chain links TRBV11-2 with TRBJ2-1; TRBD2 matches at 13 bases. The CDR3 loop spans 13 amino acids. The V segment lost 6 bases and the J segment 13 bases; nucleotides outside the gene matches: 6. Germline CDR1 reads SGHAT; CDR2 reads FQNNGV. CDR3 sequence (DNA): TGTGCCAGCAGTCCCGGACTAGCGGGAGATCAGTTCTTC. As protein: CASSPGLAGDQFF.

On this clonotype itself: This may come from a read error, since a much larger clone is one base off. V is TRBV4-1 and J is TRBJ1-2, with D hard to call. Germline values: CDR1 MGHRA, CDR2 YSYEKL. The CDR3 sequence is 15 residues long. This chain's CDR3 is CASSLGVQSNHGYTF. Here the CDR3 DNA reads TGCGCCAGCAGCCTCGGGGTGCAATCTAACCATGGCTACACCTTC.

This clonotype is a singleton in its sample. The J gene is TRBJ2-1, the V gene TRBV7-9; tentatively, D is TRBD1 or TRBD2 (5 bases each). The germline V gene has CDR1 SEHNR and CDR2 FQNEAQ (reference sequence). The CDR3 totals 13 residues. Trimming took off 4 bases at V and 8 bases at J, with 12 bases between the two ends. CDR3 loop: CASSSDGADEQFF. In DNA, the CDR3 is TGTGCCAGCAGCTCAGACGGGGCGGATGAGCAGTTCTTC.

This chain links TRBV20-1 with TRBJ2-3, with TRBD2 matching over 7 bases. CDR1 and CDR2 (germline): DFQATT, SNEGSKA (reference sequence). V trimming: 6 bases; J trimming: 2 bases; junction bases outside the gene matches: 2. The CDR3 runs to 12 residues. The CDR3 coding sequence is TGCAGTGCCAGCGGGGACACAGATACGCAGTATTTT. This codes for CSASGDTDTQYF.

The genes are TRBV7-8 and TRBJ1-6, with D hard to call. CDR3 length equals 13 residues. V was cut by 1 base and J by 12 bases, with 10 bases left in between. CDR1 is SGHVS, CDR2 FQNEAQ, per germline. Written as DNA, the CDR3 is TGTGCCAGCAGCTTAGACCCTATGGGACCCCTCCACTTT. Its translation is CASSLDPMGPLHF.